One and the same sample provided the 14 T cell receptor beta chains below, sequenced in a study of Graves' ophthalmopathy and Graves' hyperthyroidism. RNA transcripts were the template, and TCR beta CDR3 regions were amplified from them. After a first-round RT-PCR with HTBI primers, a second-round multiplex PCR was run. MiXCR, applied by TCRdb to the multiplex PCR reads, yields one record per CDR3 protein. The table records about 700,000 distinct CDR3 sequences, roughly two fifths of them present only once. The sequenced sample was peripheral blood. The origin of the receptors is an adult man with Graves' ophthalmopathy.

V and J are TRBV24-1 and TRBJ1-5; possibly TRBD1 for D (6 bases). Germline-derived CDR1 and CDR2 are KGHDR and SFDVKD. This CDR3 comprises 14 residues. The V gene lost 12 bases and the J gene lost 7 bases, with 21 bases spanning the gap. CDR3 residues: CAGSLTGFWQPQHF. The CDR3, as DNA: TGTGCCGGCAGTCTCACAGGGTTTTGGCAGCCCCAGCATTTT.

Only a few counts were recorded for this clonotype. The chain is built from TRBV4-2 and TRBJ1-2; no firm D call. Germline V gene lookup returns CDR1 LGHNA and CDR2 YNFKEQ. This CDR3 region has 14 residues. V was trimmed by 5 bases and J by 8 bases, leaving 18 bases between them. CDR3 nucleotide sequence: TGTGCCAGCAGCTTGGCGGGAAACAGCGGGGGCTACACCTTC. Translation: CASSLAGNSGGYTF.

The table lists this clonotype with many counts. This chain links TRBV19 with TRBJ1-1; D is undetermined. The V end lost 6 bases, the J end lost 1 base, and 21 bases lay between the germline ends. Looked up from germline, CDR1 is LNHDA and CDR2 is SQIVND (reference sequence). The CDR3 contains 17 residues. CDR3 DNA sequence: TGTGCCAGTAGCCCAACCCTCACCGTAAGGGCGAACACTGAAGCTTTCTTT. Translated, it gives CASSPTLTVRANTEAFF.

The chain carries TRBV25-1 and TRBJ2-7, with D maybe TRBD2 (7 bases). The CDR3 spans 15 residues. The germline gives CDR1 MGHDK, CDR2 SYGVNS. V was clipped by 4 bases and J by 1 base, with 14 bases between them. The CDR3 reads CASSARAGHSYEQYF. The CDR3, as DNA: TGTGCCAGCAGTGCTAGAGCGGGACATTCCTACGAGCAGTACTTC.

The chain recombines TRBV25-1 with TRBJ1-5; a weak D match, TRBD1 (6 bases). The CDR3 totals 15 residues. CDR1 MGHDK and CDR2 SYGVNS come from the germline V gene. V was trimmed by 7 bases and J by 12 bases, leaving 25 bases between them. The CDR3 bases are TGTGCCAGCACCCCTCCTTGGGGGGGGCGGGAGCTCCAGCATTTT. Translating gives CASTPPWGGRELQHF.

This clonotype has at least ten counts. CDR3 region: CSVVASGIYEQYF. CDR3 nucleotides: TGCAGCGTTGTCGCTAGCGGGATTTACGAGCAGTACTTC. This chain joins TRBV29-1 and TRBJ2-7; TRBD2 matches at 9 bases. The trim removed 4 bases at V and 4 bases at J, leaving 5 bases unmatched. The V gene's germline CDR1 is SQVTM and CDR2 ANQGSEA. The CDR3 spans 13 residues.

This rearrangement joins TRBV9 to TRBJ2-7; D gene uncertain. In germline, CDR1 is SGDLS, CDR2 YYNGEE. With 0 bases removed from V and 3 bases from J, the gap between germline ends came to 13 bases. This CDR3 is built from 15 residues. CDR3 region: CASSVGGSDSYEQYF. For the CDR3, the DNA is TGTGCCAGCAGCGTAGGAGGTTCCGATAGCTACGAGCAGTACTTC. Full variable domain (rest looked up from reference TRBV9 and TRBJ2-7): DSGVTQTPKHLITATGQRVTLRCSPRSGDLSVYWYQQSLDQGLQFLIQYYNGEERAKGNILERFSAQQFPDLHSELNLSSLELGDSALYFCASSVGGSDSYEQYFGPGTRLTVT.

The gene calls are TRBV4-3 and TRBJ2-5; the match to TRBD2 covers 7 bases. Germline loops: CDR1 LGHNA, CDR2 YSLEER. The J segment lost 4 bases and the V segment lost 5 bases, leaving 7 bases of the junction unmatched. The CDR3 totals 14 residues. The CDR3 DNA is TGCGCCAGCAGCTACCGGACTAGTTCAGAGACCCAGTACTTC. Translation: CASSYRTSSETQYF.

At least ten counts were recorded for this clonotype. The genes are TRBV7-9 and TRBJ1-1; D may be TRBD1 (5 bases). Germline V CDR1 and CDR2: SEHNR, FQNEAQ (reference sequence). V gave up 8 bases and J gave up 6 bases, with 13 bases separating them. This CDR3 has 12 residues. CDR3 residues: CASHKQVAEAFF. DNA of the CDR3: TGTGCCAGCCATAAACAGGTCGCTGAAGCTTTCTTT.

This clonotype appeared a few times. The CDR3 bases are TGTGCCAGCAGCCAACCGGGGGGTCACTCTGGAAACACCATATATTTT. Protein: CASSQPGGHSGNTIYF. The rearrangement joins TRBV11-2 to TRBJ1-3, with a weak D call TRBD1 (5 bases). The ends were cut back, 5 bases at V and 0 bases at J, with 14 bases in the middle. The CDR3 is 16 residues long. Germline V gene sequence: CDR1 SGHAT, CDR2 FQNNGV.

This clonotype has only a few counts. The rearrangement links TRBV20-1 to TRBJ1-6; D is undetermined. The germline V gene encodes CDR1 DFQATT and CDR2 SNEGSKA (reference sequence). V dropped 5 bases and J dropped 10 bases, with 18 bases sitting between them. The CDR3 runs to 14 residues. As DNA, the CDR3 is TGCAGTGCTCTCTCCTGGGAGTCAGGATCACCCCTCCACTTT. The encoded protein is CSALSWESGSPLHF.

This clonotype was picked up one time. The chain combines TRBV15 with TRBJ1-4, with 8 bases lining up with TRBD1. The CDR3 runs to 15 residues. Per the germline V gene, CDR1 is LNHNV and CDR2 is YYDKDF (reference sequence). V was pared by 0 bases and J by 6 bases, with 3 bases of the junction left unmatched. CDR3 amino acids: CATSREDRVDEKLFF. CDR3 DNA sequence: TGTGCCACCAGCAGAGAGGACAGGGTGGATGAAAAACTGTTTTTT.

This clonotype was detected a few times. The chain carries TRBV11-2 and TRBJ1-2; D not certain. The germline V gene has CDR1 SGHAT and CDR2 FQNNGV. V gave up 1 base and J gave up 8 bases, with 11 bases separating them. The CDR3 consists of 13 residues. The CDR3 loop reads CASSLGLLEGYTF. The CDR3, as DNA: TGTGCCAGCAGCTTAGGGCTCCTGGAGGGCTACACCTTC.

The V and J genes are TRBV10-3 and TRBJ1-1; D is possibly TRBD1 (6 bases). CDR1 and CDR2 (germline): ENHRY, SYGVKD. Trimming cost V 10 bases and J 0 bases, with 18 bases left between them. The CDR3 extends over 15 amino acids. Here the CDR3 DNA reads TGTGCCAGCAGACCCCCGGACAGATTGAACACTGAAGCTTTCTTT. Amino acids: CASRPPDRLNTEAFF.